Following are 11 T cell receptor beta chains from one sample sequenced in a study of memory CD4+ T cells and cytomegalovirus serostatus. The method was immunoSEQ multiplex PCR; TCRdb's version includes in-frame clones alone and lacks a portion of them. The table shows about 39,000 clones, with over 60% occurring only once. Single viable CD3+CD4+CD8-CD45RO+ cells were sorted as the memory CD4+ T cells. Sample: memory CD4+ T cells from blood. The receptors here all came from an adult in good health and CMV-seronegative.

This chain connects TRBV5-1 to TRBJ2-5; D is uncertain. Germline CDR1 is SGHRS and CDR2 is YFSETQ. The CDR3 runs 14 residues. The V gene lost 2 bases and the J gene lost 2 bases, with 10 bases spanning the gap. CDR3 DNA: TGCGCCAGCAGCTTTGCGACGGCGCAAGAGACCCAGTACTTC. It specifies CASSFATAQETQYF.

This clone was counted once. The J gene is TRBJ1-6, the V gene TRBV7-2, with D possibly matching TRBD1 (6 bases). CDR1 is SGHTA and CDR2 is FQGNSA in the germline V gene. V was trimmed by 4 bases and J by 7 bases, leaving 17 bases between them. The CDR3 extends over 16 amino acids. CDR3 DNA sequence: TGTGCCAGCAGCTCCAGGGGATACCGGGCAAATTCACCCCTCCACTTT. It yields the protein CASSSRGYRANSPLHF.

For the CDR3, the DNA is TGTGCCAGTAGAACCACCCAGGGTCCCCGACCCTCTGGAAACACCATATATTTT. Amino acids: CASRTTQGPRPSGNTIYF. The chain carries TRBV19 and TRBJ1-3, with D possibly matching TRBD1 (5 bases). The germline CDR1 and CDR2 sequences are LNHDA and SQIVND (reference sequence). Between the trimmed V and J ends, which lost 6 bases and 0 bases, there was a span of 21 bases. The CDR3 is made up of 18 amino acids.

This rearrangement joins TRBV5-6 to TRBJ2-5; D is ambiguous. Germline lookup yields CDR1 SGHDT and CDR2 YYEEEE. This CDR3 contains 14 residues. V lost 0 bases, J lost 7 bases, and 13 bases lay in between. CDR3: CASSLVSGPGTQYF. CDR3 nucleotides: TGTGCCAGCAGCTTGGTGAGTGGCCCAGGGACCCAGTACTTC.

The gene calls are TRBV9 and TRBJ1-1; 8 positions match TRBD1. With V trimmed by 0 bases and J by 0 bases, 4 bases remained unmatched. Germline V gene sequence: CDR1 SGDLS, CDR2 YYNGEE. This CDR3 comprises 16 residues. As DNA, the CDR3 is TGTGCCAGCAGCGTAGCTATGGGACAGGTGAACACTGAAGCTTTCTTT. Translated, it gives CASSVAMGQVNTEAFF.

This chain links TRBV7-2 with TRBJ2-5, with 13 bases fitting TRBD2. This CDR3 region has 14 residues. With 5 bases clipped from V and 14 bases from J, the junction kept 11 bases outside the gene matches. Germline V gene lookup returns CDR1 SGHTA and CDR2 FQGNSA. CDR3 in DNA: TGTGCCAGCAGCCGTGGGACTAGCGGGGTTTCCACATACTTC. Encoded protein: CASSRGTSGVSTYF. Combining the CDR3 with reference TRBV7-2 and TRBJ2-5 gives the whole variable domain GAGVSQSPSNKVTEKGKDVELRCDPISGHTALYWYRQSLGQGLEFLIYFQGNSAPDKSGLPSDRFSAERTGGSVSTLTIQRTQQEDSAVYLCASSRGTSGVSTYFGPGTRLLVL.

The table lists this clone with a count of one. The chain couples TRBV6-1 to TRBJ1-1; TRBD1 agrees at 9 bases. Germline CDR1 and CDR2: MNHNS and SASEGT. The CDR3 runs 15 residues. V lost 1 base and J lost 9; bases outside the gene matches: 9. The CDR3 DNA reads TGTGCCAGCAGTGAAGTTGGTGACAGGGGGATTAAAGCTTTCTTT. Amino acids: CASSEVGDRGIKAFF.

The genes are TRBV18 and TRBJ2-5, with D hard to call. The ends were cut back, 4 bases at V and 2 bases at J, with 8 bases in the middle. This CDR3 comprises 13 residues. The germline V gene has CDR1 KGHSH and CDR2 LQKENI. The CDR3 sequence is CASSRDPQETQYF. The CDR3 DNA follows: TGTGCCAGCTCACGCGACCCTCAAGAGACCCAGTACTTC.

V gene TRBV19 combines with J gene TRBJ1-1; 7 positions agree with TRBD1. Germline loops: CDR1 LNHDA, CDR2 SQIVND (reference sequence). CDR3 size: 13 residues. V lost 7 bases to trimming and J lost 3 bases; unmatched junction nucleotides: 5. Here the CDR3 DNA reads TGTGCCAGTAATTACAGGGGCGACACTGAAGCTTTCTTT. Its translation is CASNYRGDTEAFF.

A single count supports this clone. The V and J genes are TRBV5-4 and TRBJ1-4; D possibly corresponds to TRBD1 (5 bases). Per the germline V gene, CDR1 is SGHNT and CDR2 is YYREEE (reference sequence). The CDR3 runs to 14 residues. Trimming took off 4 bases at V and 8 bases at J, with 15 bases between the two ends. The CDR3 spells CASSPDSLGEKLFF. For the CDR3, the DNA is TGTGCCAGCAGCCCAGACAGCTTGGGGGAAAAACTGTTTTTT.

The chain recombines TRBV6-6 with TRBJ2-5; 11 nucleotides match TRBD1. The CDR3 sequence is 15 residues long. CDR1 and CDR2 from the germline V gene are MNHNY and SVGAGI (reference sequence). V dropped 7 bases and J dropped 5; count of bases not matched to a gene: 9. CDR3 amino acids: CASNLPGQGGETQYF. As DNA, the CDR3 is TGTGCCAGCAATCTCCCGGGACAGGGGGGGGAGACCCAGTACTTC.